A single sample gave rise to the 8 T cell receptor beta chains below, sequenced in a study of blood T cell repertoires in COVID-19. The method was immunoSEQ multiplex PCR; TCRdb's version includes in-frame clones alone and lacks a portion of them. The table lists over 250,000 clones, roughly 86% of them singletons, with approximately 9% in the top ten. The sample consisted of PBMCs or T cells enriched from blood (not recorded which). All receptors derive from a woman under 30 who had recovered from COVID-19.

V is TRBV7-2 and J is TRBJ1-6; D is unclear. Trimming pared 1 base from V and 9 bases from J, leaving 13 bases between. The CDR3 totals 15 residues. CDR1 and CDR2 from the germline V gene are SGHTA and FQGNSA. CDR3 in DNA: TGTGCCAGCAGCTTAGGTGGGCTGAGGGTTTCACCCCTCCACTTT. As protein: CASSLGGLRVSPLHF.

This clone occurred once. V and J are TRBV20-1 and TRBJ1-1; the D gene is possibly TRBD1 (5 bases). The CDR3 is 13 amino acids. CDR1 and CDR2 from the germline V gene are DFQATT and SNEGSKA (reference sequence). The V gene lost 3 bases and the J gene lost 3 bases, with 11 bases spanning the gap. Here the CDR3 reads CSASAQGYTEAFF. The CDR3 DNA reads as TGCAGTGCTAGTGCGCAGGGTTACACTGAAGCTTTCTTT.

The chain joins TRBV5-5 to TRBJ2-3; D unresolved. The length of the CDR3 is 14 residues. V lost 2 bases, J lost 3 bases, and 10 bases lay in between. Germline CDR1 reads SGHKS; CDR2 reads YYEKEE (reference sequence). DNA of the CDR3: TGTGCCAGCAGCTTCCTCTTCGGGACAGATACGCAGTATTTT. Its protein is CASSFLFGTDTQYF.

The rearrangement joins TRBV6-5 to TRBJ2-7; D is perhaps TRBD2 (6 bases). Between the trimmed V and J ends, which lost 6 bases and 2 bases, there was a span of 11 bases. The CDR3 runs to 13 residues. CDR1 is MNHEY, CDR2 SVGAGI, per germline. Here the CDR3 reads CASRPGGTYEQYF. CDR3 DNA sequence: TGTGCCAGCAGGCCGGGCGGGACCTACGAGCAGTACTTC.

For the CDR3, the DNA is TGTGCCAGCAATTCCGGCAATCAGCCCCAGCATTTT. It is translated as CASNSGNQPQHF. This chain uses TRBV7-2 with TRBJ1-5; D unresolved. V was pared by 7 bases and J by 2 bases, with 6 bases between. CDR1 SGHTA and CDR2 FQGNSA come from the germline V gene. This CDR3 is 12 amino acids long.

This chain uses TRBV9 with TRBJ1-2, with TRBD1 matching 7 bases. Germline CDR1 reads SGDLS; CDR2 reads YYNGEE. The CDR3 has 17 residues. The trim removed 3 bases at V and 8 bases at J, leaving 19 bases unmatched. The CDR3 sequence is CASSAWAGTVPSGGYTF. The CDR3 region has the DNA TGTGCCAGCAGCGCATGGGCAGGGACAGTGCCGTCGGGCGGCTACACCTTC.

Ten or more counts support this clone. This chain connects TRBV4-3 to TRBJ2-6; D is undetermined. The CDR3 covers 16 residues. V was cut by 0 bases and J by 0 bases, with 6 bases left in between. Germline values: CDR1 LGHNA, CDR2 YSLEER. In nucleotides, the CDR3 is TGCGCCAGCAGCCAAGATTACTCCTCTGGGGCCAACGTCCTGACTTTC. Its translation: CASSQDYSSGANVLTF.

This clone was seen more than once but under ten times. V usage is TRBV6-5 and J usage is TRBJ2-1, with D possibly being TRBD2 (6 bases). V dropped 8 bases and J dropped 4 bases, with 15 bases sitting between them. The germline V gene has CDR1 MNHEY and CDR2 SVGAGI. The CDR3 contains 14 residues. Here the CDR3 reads CASGGDWAYNEQFF. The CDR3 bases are TGTGCCAGCGGAGGGGATTGGGCATACAATGAGCAGTTCTTC.